Listed below are T cell receptor beta chains from one sample, sequenced in a study of cytotoxic CD8 clonotypes in ibrutinib-treated CLL. Generated by immunoSEQ multiplex PCR, the TCRdb table keeps only in-frame clones and is missing some. The table lists about 140,000 clones, about 72% of them singletons, with roughly a quarter in the top ten. The specimen was PBMCs, collected after 12 months of ibrutinib treatment. These receptor sequences come from a human donor with chronic lymphocytic leukemia. CDR3s leave out the opening cysteine and the closing phenylalanine or tryptophan. Fields, in order: V gene, J gene, clone size, CDR3 protein. Rows give clone size only sometimes, using once, few, many, or a class for an expanded clone.

V gene: TRBV10-3; J gene: TRBJ1-2; clone size: few; CDR3 protein: AISEVGYGYT
V gene: TRBV9; J gene: TRBJ2-1; clone size: -; CDR3 protein: ASSDPPGLAGIGGEQF
V gene: TRBV19; J gene: TRBJ1-2; clone size: -; CDR3 protein: ASSILSGTTYGYT
V gene: TRBV7-3; J gene: TRBJ2-2; clone size: few; CDR3 protein: ASSGQSATGELF
V gene: TRBV6-5; J gene: TRBJ1-1; clone size: -; CDR3 protein: ASSSVGAEAF
V gene: TRBV7-2; J gene: TRBJ2-2; clone size: once; CDR3 protein: ASLGFGELF
V gene: TRBV10-3; J gene: TRBJ2-2; clone size: -; CDR3 protein: AISDLSGTGELF
V gene: TRBV11-1; J gene: TRBJ2-1; clone size: -; CDR3 protein: ASSLGFPGTTYNEQF
V gene: TRBV6-6; J gene: TRBJ1-1; clone size: -; CDR3 protein: ASLGTGNTEAF
V gene: TRBV6-5; J gene: TRBJ2-7; clone size: -; CDR3 protein: ASSYSRTSGFYEQY
V gene: TRBV27; J gene: TRBJ2-3; clone size: once; CDR3 protein: ASSLNAGNTDTQY
V gene: TRBV7-2; J gene: TRBJ1-3; clone size: once; CDR3 protein: ASSLRSGTGELESTIY
V gene: TRBV29-1; J gene: TRBJ1-1; clone size: -; CDR3 protein: SVDYTANTEAF
V gene: TRBV11-2; J gene: TRBJ2-6; clone size: once; CDR3 protein: ASSLDLLGASGANVLT
V gene: TRBV9; J gene: TRBJ1-1; clone size: -; CDR3 protein: ASSPRTGDEAF
V gene: TRBV19; J gene: TRBJ2-2; clone size: -; CDR3 protein: ASSMIRDANTGELF
V gene: TRBV2; J gene: TRBJ1-3; clone size: -; CDR3 protein: ASSLTGSALRSGNTIY
V gene: TRBV7-2; J gene: TRBJ1-6; clone size: -; CDR3 protein: ASSLKQGLNSPLH
V gene: TRBV5-1; J gene: TRBJ2-7; clone size: once; CDR3 protein: ASSESYEQY
V gene: TRBV19; J gene: TRBJ2-7; clone size: -; CDR3 protein: ASSSEAYEQY
V gene: TRBV7-3; J gene: TRBJ2-3; clone size: -; CDR3 protein: ASSLDGTDTQY
V gene: TRBV15; J gene: TRBJ1-6; clone size: -; CDR3 protein: ATSREVPSSFRTSPLH
V gene: TRBV28; J gene: TRBJ2-3; clone size: -; CDR3 protein: ASSTLAGVGTDTQY
V gene: TRBV19; J gene: TRBJ1-1; clone size: -; CDR3 protein: ASSRFSTGPNTEAF
V gene: TRBV10-3; J gene: TRBJ1-1; clone size: -; CDR3 protein: AIRGQGGTEAF
V gene: TRBV2; J gene: TRBJ2-1; clone size: -; CDR3 protein: ASRLDTSSYNEQF
V gene: TRBV30; J gene: TRBJ2-7; clone size: -; CDR3 protein: AWSAGQHKYEQY
V gene: TRBV4-1; J gene: TRBJ1-1; clone size: -; CDR3 protein: ASSQERGGRAF
V gene: TRBV28; J gene: TRBJ2-3; clone size: -; CDR3 protein: ASSLPGVAGSDTQY
V gene: TRBV4-2; J gene: TRBJ1-1; clone size: few; CDR3 protein: ASSHSGLEAF
V gene: TRBV7-8; J gene: TRBJ1-5; clone size: -; CDR3 protein: ASSSPRNQPQH
V gene: TRBV7-3; J gene: TRBJ1-1; clone size: once; CDR3 protein: ASSLVFGSVNTEAF
V gene: TRBV6-5; J gene: TRBJ2-5; clone size: -; CDR3 protein: ASGQAGETQY
V gene: TRBV5-1; J gene: TRBJ2-5; clone size: -; CDR3 protein: ASSLLTGGGETQY
V gene: TRBV5-6; J gene: TRBJ1-1; clone size: -; CDR3 protein: ASSLVVGGVNFKKAF
V gene: TRBV9; J gene: TRBJ2-1; clone size: -; CDR3 protein: ASSPPWERSYNEQF
V gene: TRBV2; J gene: TRBJ2-7; clone size: -; CDR3 protein: ASRKTGTEQY
V gene: TRBV13; J gene: TRBJ2-7; clone size: once; CDR3 protein: ASSLGGNEQY
V gene: TRBV7-2; J gene: TRBJ1-5; clone size: -; CDR3 protein: ASSPYAGMGQPQH
V gene: TRBV6-5; J gene: TRBJ1-6; clone size: -; CDR3 protein: ASSSDSGYNSPLH
V gene: TRBV6-5; J gene: TRBJ1-1; clone size: -; CDR3 protein: ASSYPGRGAEAF
V gene: TRBV7-8; J gene: TRBJ2-7; clone size: -; CDR3 protein: ASSLSGGGEQY
V gene: TRBV10-2; J gene: TRBJ2-5; clone size: -; CDR3 protein: ASSGASGETQY
V gene: TRBV4-3; J gene: TRBJ1-3; clone size: -; CDR3 protein: ASSQVQGHSGNTIY
V gene: TRBV19; J gene: TRBJ2-7; clone size: -; CDR3 protein: ASRNAGANEQY
V gene: TRBV18; J gene: TRBJ2-2; clone size: -; CDR3 protein: ASSPLGTGDTGELF
V gene: TRBV6-5; J gene: TRBJ2-7; clone size: -; CDR3 protein: ASSYRLAGAYEQY
V gene: TRBV6-4; J gene: TRBJ2-6; clone size: -; CDR3 protein: ASSEGAGANVLT
V gene: TRBV27; J gene: TRBJ2-1; clone size: once; CDR3 protein: ASTFSGEQF
V gene: TRBV6-6; J gene: TRBJ2-7; clone size: once; CDR3 protein: ASSYSEPYEQY
V gene: TRBV30; J gene: TRBJ1-6; clone size: -; CDR3 protein: AWSPTVSSYNSPLH